This is a list of T cell receptor beta chains from one sample in a study of CD8+ T cells in alopecia areata. The method was immunoSEQ multiplex PCR; TCRdb's version includes in-frame clones alone and lacks a portion of them. The sample has fewer than 250,000 clones; over 60% are singletons. The sequenced sample was CD4+ T cells sorted from blood, obtained at week 4, from a patient treated with tofacitinib. These receptor sequences come from a human donor with alopecia areata. CDR3s include the opening cysteine and the closing phenylalanine or tryptophan. D genes are given only for firm matches. Clone size is shown for a subset of rows, as once, few, many or a class of expanded clone.

clone_size | j_call | cdr3_length | v_call | d_call | cdr3_aa | cdr3_nt
. | TRBJ2-1 | 15 | TRBV6-5 | TRBD2 | CASSASGTSYNEQFF | TGTGCCAGCAGTGCTAGCGGTACTTCCTACAATGAGCAGTTCTTC
. | TRBJ2-1 | 12 | TRBV29-1 | . | CSEKDSYNEQFF | TGCAGCGAAAAGGACTCCTACAATGAGCAGTTCTTC
. | TRBJ1-2 | 14 | TRBV6-5 | . | CASSYRDLNYGYTF | TGTGCCAGCAGTTACCGAGATTTAAACTATGGCTACACCTTC
. | TRBJ1-2 | 13 | TRBV7-9 | . | CASSLGSGYGYTF | TGTGCCAGCAGCCTTGGGTCAGGGTATGGCTACACCTTC
few | TRBJ2-2 | 18 | TRBV23-1 | . | CASSQAGVPPSNTGELFF | TGCGCCAGCAGTCAGGCAGGGGTACCCCCCTCGAACACCGGGGAGCTGTTTTTT
. | TRBJ1-1 | 12 | TRBV30 | TRBD1 | CAWDRGHTEAFF | TGTGCCTGGGACAGGGGGCACACTGAAGCTTTCTTT
. | TRBJ2-5 | 13 | TRBV2 | . | CASSLTGGETQYF | TGTGCCAGCAGTCTAACTGGGGGGGAGACCCAGTACTTC
once | TRBJ1-5 | 14 | TRBV10-2 | . | CASKSEYSNQPQHF | TGCGCCAGCAAGTCAGAATATAGCAATCAGCCCCAGCATTTT
. | TRBJ1-6 | 12 | TRBV27 | . | CASLSGNSPLHF | TGTGCCAGCCTCTCGGGGAATTCACCCCTCCACTTT
. | TRBJ2-7 | 14 | TRBV5-1 | . | CASSLHASSYEQYF | TGCGCCAGCAGCCTTCACGCGAGCTCCTACGAGCAGTACTTC
. | TRBJ2-3 | 12 | TRBV30 | . | CAWSQGSDTQYF | TGTGCCTGGAGTCAGGGATCAGATACGCAGTATTTT
. | TRBJ1-4 | 13 | TRBV30 | . | CAWSEATNEKLFF | TGTGCCTGGAGTGAAGCAACTAATGAAAAACTGTTTTTT
. | TRBJ1-1 | 13 | TRBV7-9 | . | CASRPGTNTEAFF | TGTGCCAGCAGACCTGGCACAAACACTGAAGCTTTCTTT
. | TRBJ2-7 | 16 | TRBV4-2 | TRBD2 | CASSQPSGGLSYEQYF | TGTGCCAGCAGCCAACCTAGCGGGGGCCTCTCCTACGAGCAGTACTTC
. | TRBJ2-5 | 14 | TRBV5-6 | TRBD2 | CASSSWTSEETQYF | TGTGCCAGCAGCTCCTGGACTAGCGAGGAGACCCAGTACTTC
. | TRBJ2-1 | 12 | TRBV6-4 | . | CASSGSSHEQFF | TGTGCCAGCAGTGGCTCAAGCCATGAGCAGTTCTTC
few | TRBJ2-7 | 13 | TRBV18 | TRBD2 | CASSPGRDYEQYF | TGTGCCAGCTCACCAGGGAGGGACTACGAGCAGTACTTC
. | TRBJ2-3 | 13 | TRBV30 | . | CASSLTGSDTQYF | TGTGCCTCATCCTTGACCGGATCAGATACGCAGTATTTT
few | TRBJ1-1 | 14 | TRBV4-2 | TRBD1 | CASSQDHRQGEAFF | TGTGCCAGCAGCCAAGATCACCGACAGGGGGAAGCTTTCTTT
. | TRBJ1-2 | 12 | TRBV10-3 | . | CAISSGNYGYTF | TGTGCCATCAGTTCCGGAAATTATGGCTACACCTTC
. | TRBJ1-2 | 12 | TRBV2 | . | CASSASNYGYTF | TGTGCCAGCTCGGCGTCTAACTATGGCTACACCTTC
. | TRBJ2-5 | 13 | TRBV29-1 | . | CSALRGGWETQYF | TGCAGCGCCTTGAGGGGGGGATGGGAGACCCAGTACTTC
. | TRBJ2-3 | 16 | TRBV7-9 | . | CASSRDLAGATDTQYF | TGTGCCAGCAGCCGAGACCTAGCCGGGGCCACAGATACGCAGTATTTT
. | TRBJ2-2 | 13 | TRBV2 | TRBD2 | CASSAGGTGELFF | TGTGCCAGTTCCGCGGGGGGGACCGGGGAGCTGTTTTTT
. | TRBJ2-5 | 15 | TRBV5-4 | . | CASSWGQPGGETQYF | TGTGCCAGCAGCTGGGGTCAGCCTGGTGGGGAGACCCAGTACTTC
. | TRBJ1-5 | 13 | TRBV7-2 | . | CASVPGVNQPQHF | TGTGCCAGCGTCCCTGGGGTCAATCAGCCCCAGCATTTT
. | TRBJ1-5 | 15 | TRBV6-6 | . | CASSYSRASNQPQHF | TGTGCCAGCAGTTACAGCAGGGCGAGCAATCAGCCCCAGCATTTT
. | TRBJ1-1 | 17 | TRBV5-1 | . | CASSLIGGGLSDTEAFF | TGCGCCAGCAGCTTGATTGGGGGCGGACTCTCAGACACTGAAGCTTTCTTT
. | TRBJ2-7 | 15 | TRBV27 | . | CASSSPLNIAYEQYF | TGTGCCAGCAGTTCCCCCCTTAATATAGCCTACGAGCAGTACTTC
. | TRBJ2-5 | 11 | TRBV27 | . | CASSFRETQYF | TGTGCCAGCAGTTTCCGAGAGACCCAGTACTTC
. | TRBJ2-5 | 16 | TRBV30 | TRBD2 | CAWSVLSGGPKETQYF | TGTGCCTGGAGTGTACTAAGCGGGGGGCCAAAAGAGACCCAGTACTTC
. | TRBJ1-6 | 15 | TRBV30 | . | CAWEIRPSYNSPLHF | TGTGCCTGGGAAATTCGACCGTCCTATAATTCACCCCTCCACTTT
once | TRBJ1-2 | 14 | TRBV27 | . | CASSPFRGNYGYTF | TGTGCCAGCAGCCCATTTAGAGGAAACTATGGCTACACCTTC
. | TRBJ2-1 | 11 | TRBV6-5 | TRBD2 | CASSLSGAEFF | TGTGCCAGCAGTCTAAGCGGGGCCGAGTTCTTC
few | TRBJ2-4 | 12 | TRBV7-9 | TRBD2 | CASSPPRGGRYF | TGTGCCAGCAGCCCCCCTCGGGGGGGACGATACTTC
few | TRBJ1-2 | 12 | TRBV29-1 | . | CSVQRGARGYTF | TGCAGCGTTCAACGGGGGGCGAGAGGCTACACCTTC
. | TRBJ2-6 | 15 | TRBV29-1 | . | CSVGYKTPGANVLTF | TGCAGCGTTGGGTACAAGACCCCTGGGGCCAACGTCCTGACTTTC
. | TRBJ1-2 | 12 | TRBV29-1 | TRBD1 | CSVEGTVYGYTF | TGCAGCGTTGAGGGGACAGTCTATGGCTACACCTTC
. | TRBJ1-2 | 13 | TRBV5-4 | . | CASSLDTSYGYTF | TGTGCCAGCAGCTTGGACACGTCCTATGGCTACACCTTC
once | TRBJ2-3 | 14 | TRBV9 | . | CASSVGLAADTQYF | TGTGCCAGCAGCGTAGGCCTAGCCGCAGATACGCAGTATTTT
. | TRBJ1-2 | 11 | TRBV30 | . | CAWSSGRRHTF | TGTGCCTGGAGCAGTGGAAGGAGACACACCTTC
few | TRBJ2-5 | 16 | TRBV27 | . | CASSPDRLYNQETQYF | TGTGCCAGCAGTCCCGACCGACTCTATAACCAAGAGACCCAGTACTTC
. | TRBJ1-2 | 15 | TRBV7-8 | . | CASSSVRDVNYGYTF | TGTGCCAGCAGCTCCGTCCGGGACGTAAACTATGGCTACACCTTC
. | TRBJ1-2 | 11 | TRBV30 | . | CAWRTAYGYTF | TGTGCCTGGAGGACAGCCTATGGCTACACCTTC
. | TRBJ2-5 | 16 | TRBV7-2 | . | CASSLARSSGQETQYF | TGTGCCAGCAGCTTAGCGCGGAGTAGCGGCCAAGAGACCCAGTACTTC
. | TRBJ2-5 | 13 | TRBV11-3 | TRBD1 | CASSPGTGETQYF | TGTGCCAGCAGCCCAGGGACAGGGGAGACCCAGTACTTC
. | TRBJ1-2 | 13 | TRBV30 | . | CAWGVGRDPGYTF | TGTGCCTGGGGGGTAGGGAGGGATCCTGGCTACACCTTC